The 2 T cell receptor beta chains presented below share a single source sample, sequenced in a study of blood T cells in healthy people across ages. PCR was performed a second time for roughly 6 to 12 cycles using a sample-barcoded 5' primer and a J-beta primer mix. Each CDR3 protein gets one entry after TCRdb re-called the 5' RACE reads with MiXCR. Of roughly 1,500,000 distinct CDR3 sequences listed, roughly 40% are singletons. The source material was blood. The receptors stem from a woman under 30 in good health.

This rearrangement joins TRBV14 to TRBJ2-7; TRBD2 aligns across 10 bases. The ends lost 5 bases at V and 3 bases at J; junction bases unmatched: 7. The germline gives CDR1 SGHDN, CDR2 FVKESK. The CDR3 is 15 amino acids. The CDR3 region is CASSRAGTSVYEQYF. In nucleotides, the CDR3 is TGTGCCAGCAGCAGAGCCGGGACTAGCGTCTACGAGCAGTACTTC.

The chain combines TRBV6-1 with TRBJ2-7; 7 bases line up with TRBD1. Germline CDR1 reads MNHNS; CDR2 reads SASEGT. This CDR3 has 12 residues. Germline trimming cut 10 bases from V and 7 bases from J; bases unmatched to any gene: 10. The CDR3, as DNA: TGTGCCACCCGGTCAAGGGACAGTGAGCAGTACTTC. Residues: CATRSRDSEQYF.